The TCR beta chain under discussion was sequenced for a study of technical replicates of blood from a handful of donors. Clones were read by immunoSEQ multiplex PCR, and TCRdb kept only the in-frame ones, dropping some. The sample includes tens of thousands of clones, just over 95% of them seen just once. V shed 1 base and J shed 6 bases, with 10 bases lying between them. In germline, CDR1 is SGDLS, CDR2 YYNGEE. The CDR3 extends over 13 amino acids. Sample: T cells isolated from PBMCs. The chain is built from TRBV9 and TRBJ1-2, with D uncertain. The clonotype comes from a human donor in good health. CDR3 DNA sequence: TGTGCCAGCAGCGTACGGGGATTCGATGGCTACACCTTC. Its translation: CASSVRGFDGYTF. Drawing the rest from reference TRBV9 and TRBJ1-2, the complete variable domain is DSGVTQTPKHLITATGQRVTLRCSPRSGDLSVYWYQQSLDQGLQFLIQYYNGEERAKGNILERFSAQQFPDLHSELNLSSLELGDSALYFCASSVRGFDGYTFGSGTRLTVV.